One sample yielded the 2 T cell receptor beta chains listed below, sequenced in a study of metastatic and nonmetastatic thyroid tumors (dated by TCRdb to 2018 to 2020). The library was generated by PCR. The sequencing machine was an Illumina HiSeq 4000. TCRdb's own reprocessing of the public reads used fastp at Q25 and MiXCR and kept productive beta chains. The sample data list some 84,000 clones, and around 7.8% of these were observed just once. Clones ranked in the top ten supply 8.8% of the sample. No patient had received any treatment before thyroid surgery. Specimen: blood. The receptors stem from a female donor with papillary thyroid cancer or a benign thyroid nodule (not recorded which). Some clones in this sample may be carry-over from other donors' samples.

This chain joins TRBV6-1 and TRBJ1-2; TRBD1 matches 11 bases. CDR1 MNHNS and CDR2 SASEGT come from the germline V gene. The J segment lost 4 bases and the V segment lost 5 bases, leaving 6 bases of the junction unmatched. CDR3 length equals 15 residues. CDR3 sequence: CASSLGQGASYGYTF. The CDR3 DNA sequence: TGTGCCAGCAGTCTTGGACAGGGGGCGAGCTATGGCTACACCTTC.

CDR3 nucleotides: TGTGCCAGCAGCTTTCCCGGTCCCTACGGCTACACCTTC. Protein product: CASSFPGPYGYTF. J is TRBJ1-2 and V is TRBV12-3 or TRBV12-4; the D is unclear. This CDR3 is 13 amino acids long. Trimming took off 6 bases at V and 8 bases at J, with 16 bases between the two ends.